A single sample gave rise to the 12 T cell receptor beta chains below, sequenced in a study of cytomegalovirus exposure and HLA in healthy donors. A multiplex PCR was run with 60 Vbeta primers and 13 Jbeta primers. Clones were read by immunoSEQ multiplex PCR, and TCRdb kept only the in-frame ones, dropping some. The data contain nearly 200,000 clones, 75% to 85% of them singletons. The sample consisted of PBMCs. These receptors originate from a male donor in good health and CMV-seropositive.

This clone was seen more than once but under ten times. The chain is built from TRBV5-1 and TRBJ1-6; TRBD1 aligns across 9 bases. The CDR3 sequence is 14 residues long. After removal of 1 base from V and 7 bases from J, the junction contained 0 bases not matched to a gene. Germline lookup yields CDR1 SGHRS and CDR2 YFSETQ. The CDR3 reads CASSLTGGNSPLHF. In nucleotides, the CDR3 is TGCGCCAGCAGCTTGACAGGGGGCAATTCACCCCTCCACTTT.

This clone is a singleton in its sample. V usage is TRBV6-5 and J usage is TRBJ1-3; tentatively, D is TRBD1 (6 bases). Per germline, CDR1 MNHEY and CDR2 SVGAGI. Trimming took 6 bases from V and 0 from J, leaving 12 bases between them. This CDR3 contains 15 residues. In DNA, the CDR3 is TGTGCCAGCAGCGTTACAGGGACCTCTGGAAACACCATATATTTT. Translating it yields CASSVTGTSGNTIYF.

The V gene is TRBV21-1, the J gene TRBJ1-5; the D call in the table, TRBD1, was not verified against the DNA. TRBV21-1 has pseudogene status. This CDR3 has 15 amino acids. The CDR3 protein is CASSKGTRFDQPQHF. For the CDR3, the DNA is TGTGCCAGCAGCAAAGGGACACGGTTTGATCAGCCCCAGCATTTT.

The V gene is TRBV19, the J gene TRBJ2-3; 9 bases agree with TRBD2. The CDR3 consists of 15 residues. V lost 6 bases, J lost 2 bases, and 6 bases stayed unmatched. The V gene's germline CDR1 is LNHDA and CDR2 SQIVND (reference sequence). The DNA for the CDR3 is TGTGCCAGTAGGAGGGCTAGCGGGACCACAGATACGCAGTATTTT. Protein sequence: CASRRASGTTDTQYF.

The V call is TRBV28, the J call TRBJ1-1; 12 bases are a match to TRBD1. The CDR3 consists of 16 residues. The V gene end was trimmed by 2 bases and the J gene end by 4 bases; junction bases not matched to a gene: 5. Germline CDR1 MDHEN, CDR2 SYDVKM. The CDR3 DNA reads TGTGCCAGCAGTTTAACCGGGACAGGGGGCGGCACTGAAGCTTTCTTT. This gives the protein CASSLTGTGGGTEAFF.

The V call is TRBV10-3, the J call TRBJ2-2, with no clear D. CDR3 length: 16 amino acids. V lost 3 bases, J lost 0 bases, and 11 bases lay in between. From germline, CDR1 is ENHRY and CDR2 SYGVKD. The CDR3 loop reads CAISDVTAANTGELFF. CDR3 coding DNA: TGTGCCATCAGTGATGTCACGGCGGCGAACACCGGGGAGCTGTTTTTT.

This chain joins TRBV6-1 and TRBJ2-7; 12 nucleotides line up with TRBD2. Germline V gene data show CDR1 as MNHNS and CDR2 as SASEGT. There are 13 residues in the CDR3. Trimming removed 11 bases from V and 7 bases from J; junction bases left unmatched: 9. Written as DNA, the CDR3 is TGTGCCGGAAGGGCTAGCGGGAGGGGTGAGCAGTACTTC. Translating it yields CAGRASGRGEQYF.

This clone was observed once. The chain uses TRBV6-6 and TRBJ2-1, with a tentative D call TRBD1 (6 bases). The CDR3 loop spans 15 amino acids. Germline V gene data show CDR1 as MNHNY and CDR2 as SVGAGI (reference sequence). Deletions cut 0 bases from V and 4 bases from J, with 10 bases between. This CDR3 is CASSYSLGQYNEQFF. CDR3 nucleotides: TGTGCCAGCAGTTACTCATTAGGACAGTACAATGAGCAGTTCTTC.

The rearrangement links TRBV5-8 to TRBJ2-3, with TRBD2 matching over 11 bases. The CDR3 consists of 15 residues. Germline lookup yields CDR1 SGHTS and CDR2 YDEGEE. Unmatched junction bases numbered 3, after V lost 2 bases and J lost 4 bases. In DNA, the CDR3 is TGTGCCAGCAGCTTCATAGCGGGGGGGCCAGATACGCAGTATTTT. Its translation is CASSFIAGGPDTQYF.

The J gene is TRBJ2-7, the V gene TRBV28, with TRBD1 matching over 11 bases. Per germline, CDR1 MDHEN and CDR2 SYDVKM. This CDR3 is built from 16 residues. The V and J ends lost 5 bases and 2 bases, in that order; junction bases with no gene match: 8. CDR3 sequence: CASSPGQGAQAYEQYF. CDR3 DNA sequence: TGTGCCAGCAGTCCCGGACAGGGGGCCCAAGCCTACGAGCAGTACTTC.

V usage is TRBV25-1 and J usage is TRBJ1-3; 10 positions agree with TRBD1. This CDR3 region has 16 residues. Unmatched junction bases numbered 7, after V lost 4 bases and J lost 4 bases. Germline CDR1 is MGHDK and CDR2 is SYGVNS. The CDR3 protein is CASSALGQGIGNTIYF. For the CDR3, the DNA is TGTGCCAGCAGTGCCTTGGGACAGGGGATCGGAAACACCATATATTTT.

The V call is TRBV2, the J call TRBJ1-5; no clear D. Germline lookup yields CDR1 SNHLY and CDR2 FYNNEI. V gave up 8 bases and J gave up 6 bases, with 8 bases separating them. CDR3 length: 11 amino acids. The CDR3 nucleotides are TGTGCCAGCGGAGGAGGTCAGCCCCAGCATTTT. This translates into CASGGGQPQHF.